A selection of T cell receptor beta chains follows, all from one sample in a study of blood T cells in healthy people across ages. TCRdb redid the calling of the 5' RACE reads with MiXCR, one entry per CDR3 protein. The sample records approximately 800,000 distinct CDR3 sequences, 25% being singletons. This sample was also put to use in a study of T cells of mothers and their children.

Sequenced: blood. These receptors were obtained from a boy younger than 18 in good health. Each CDR3 is given with its conserved first and last residue. D genes are given only for firm matches. Size is stated for part of the rows, as once, few or many counts, or as a class when the clone is expanded.

TRBV19	TRBJ2-3	-	many	TGTGCCAGTAACGGGGGCGAAGCAGATACGCAGTATTTT	CASNGGEADTQYF
TRBV14	TRBJ2-1	-	-	TGTGCCAGCAGCCAAGTGATGGGAGTAACTAGCTTCAATGAGCAGTTCTTC	CASSQVMGVTSFNEQFF
TRBV12-3/TRBV12-4	TRBJ1-1	-	many	TGTGCCAGCAGTCCCAGACAGGACGCTGAAGCTTTCTTT	CASSPRQDAEAFF
TRBV11-2	TRBJ2-3	TRBD1	few	TGTGCCAGCAGTTTAACCGGGACAGGGGCCTCTCGGCGGTCAAGACCCACAGATACGCAGTATTTT	CASSLTGTGASRRSRPTDTQYF
TRBV20-1	TRBJ2-1	TRBD2	-	TGCAGTGCTAGAGACTTTGCGGGAGTCTCGGTGAATGAGCAGTTCTTC	CSARDFAGVSVNEQFF
TRBV3-1	TRBJ1-4	-	-	TGTGCCAGCTCCGACGGCGAAGAAAAACTGTTTTTT	CASSDGEEKLFF
TRBV29-1	TRBJ2-5	-	-	TGCAGCGTTGACTTCCTAGGACAAGAGACCCAGTACTTC	CSVDFLGQETQYF
TRBV7-2	TRBJ1-2	TRBD1	-	TGTGCCAGCAGGATGACAGGGAGCAACTATGGCTACACCTTC	CASRMTGSNYGYTF
TRBV6-5	TRBJ2-3	-	-	TGTGCCAGTAGTTACTCCCCGACAGGACCGACTAGCACAGATACGCAGTATTTT	CASSYSPTGPTSTDTQYF
TRBV12-3/TRBV12-4	TRBJ2-3	-	-	TGTGCCAGCAGTTTCTCGGGGGTGACAGATACGCAGTATTTT	CASSFSGVTDTQYF
TRBV28	TRBJ1-1	-	-	TGTGCCAGCAGCCCCCCCGGGCTAGGGACTGAAGCTTTCTTT	CASSPPGLGTEAFF
TRBV4-3	TRBJ2-3	-	-	TGCGCCAGCAGCCAAGACTCGGGAGGGACAGTGAGCACAGATACGCAGTATTTT	CASSQDSGGTVSTDTQYF
TRBV28	TRBJ1-5	-	-	TGTGCCAGCAGCCCGCGGGGAGCAAATCAGCCCCAGCATTTT	CASSPRGANQPQHF
TRBV10-3	TRBJ2-5	-	-	TGTGCCATCAGTGAGTCTAAAGGGGGGGCGAAGACCCAGCACTTC	CAISESKGGAKTQHF
TRBV20-1	TRBJ1-1	-	few	TGCAGTGCTAGTTCGGTGGGGGGAGCTTTCTTT	CSASSVGGAFF
TRBV11-3	TRBJ2-2	TRBD1	-	TGTGCCAGCAGCTTGACAGGGGGAACCGGGGAGCTGTTTTTT	CASSLTGGTGELFF
TRBV7-9	TRBJ2-7	-	-	TGTGCCAGCAGCTCCCGGACTCCCTACGAGCAGTACTTC	CASSSRTPYEQYF
TRBV20-1	TRBJ2-7	TRBD1	-	TGCAGTCCCTTACAGGGGGCAACCTACGAGCAGTACTTC	CSPLQGATYEQYF
TRBV4-3	TRBJ2-2	TRBD1	-	TGCGCCAGCAGCCAAGATACGGGGACAGGGGGCTGGAAGTCCGGGGAGCTGTTTTTT	CASSQDTGTGGWKSGELFF
TRBV27	TRBJ2-5	TRBD2	-	TGTGCCAGCAGACCGTTAGCGGGGTCACAAGAGACCCAGTACTTC	CASRPLAGSQETQYF
TRBV3-1	TRBJ1-3	-	-	TGTGCCAGCAGCCGTGAACCCGGGTCGAACTTTGGAAACACCATATATTTT	CASSREPGSNFGNTIYF
TRBV4-3	TRBJ2-5	-	few	TGCGCCAGCAGCCGACGACTAGGGGAGACCCAGTACTTC	CASSRRLGETQYF
TRBV2	TRBJ2-5	-	-	TGTGCCAGCAGCACCTGGACAGAAGTCTTCCAAGAGACCCAGTACTTC	CASSTWTEVFQETQYF
TRBV20-1	TRBJ2-5	-	-	TGCAGTGCCATCCCCCAGCCGGGACTTCAAGAGACCCAGTACTTC	CSAIPQPGLQETQYF
TRBV13	TRBJ1-6	-	-	TGTGCCAGCAGTCTCCGGACAAGTAATTCACCCCTCCACTTT	CASSLRTSNSPLHF
TRBV7-3	TRBJ2-5	TRBD1	once	TGTGCCAGCAGCGTGACAGGGCAAGAGACCCAGTACTTC	CASSVTGQETQYF
TRBV29-1	TRBJ2-7	-	-	TGCAGCGTGAACCGGGAGACAAACGAGCAGTACTTC	CSVNRETNEQYF
TRBV29-1	TRBJ1-2	TRBD1	few	TGCAGCGTTGAAGTGCGTCAGGGGGGGAACTATGGCTACACCTTC	CSVEVRQGGNYGYTF
TRBV4-2	TRBJ2-5	-	few	TGTGCCAGCAGCCACATTGAATCCTTAGAAGAGACCCAGTACTTC	CASSHIESLEETQYF
TRBV4-1	TRBJ1-4	-	-	TGCGCCAGCAGCCAAGAAACCGGGACGGCTATTAATGAAAACCTGTTTTTT	CASSQETGTAINENLFF
TRBV29-1	TRBJ1-1	-	-	TGCAGCGTTTCGGACGGAGACTTGAACACTGAAGCTTTCTTT	CSVSDGDLNTEAFF
TRBV27	TRBJ2-1	TRBD2	-	TGTGCCAGCAGGAGAAGACTAGCGGGAGGGTTTTATGAGCAGTTCTTC	CASRRRLAGGFYEQFF
TRBV7-8	TRBJ2-5	TRBD1	few	TGTGCCAGCAGCGAAGGTGTGGGACAGGCGTACCAAGAGACCCAGTACTTC	CASSEGVGQAYQETQYF
TRBV28	TRBJ2-5	-	few	TGTGCCAGCAGTTTAGCCAGGGGTCAAGGGACCCAGTACTTC	CASSLARGQGTQYF
TRBV4-2	TRBJ2-7	-	few	TGTGCCGGCAGCCAAGTAGCCACCAGCTCCTACGAGCAGTACTTC	CAGSQVATSSYEQYF
TRBV6-1	TRBJ1-5	TRBD1	-	TGTGCCAGCAGCCGGGACAGCCGGCGGGGTGTTAGCAATCAGCCCCAGCATTTT	CASSRDSRRGVSNQPQHF
TRBV9	TRBJ2-3	-	-	TGTGCCAGCAGCGTCGATTACCAGGGCCTACGCACAGATACGCAGTATTTT	CASSVDYQGLRTDTQYF
TRBV27	TRBJ2-7	-	-	TGTGCCAGCGCACACCTCCAACAGGGTTGGGGCTACGAGCAGTACTTC	CASAHLQQGWGYEQYF
TRBV12-3/TRBV12-4	TRBJ2-7	TRBD1	few	TGTGCCAGCAGTGGAACCGGGACAGACTACGAGCAGTACTTC	CASSGTGTDYEQYF
TRBV9	TRBJ2-5	-	once	TGTGCCAGCACGGGGGCCGGGAAAGAGACCCAGTACTTC	CASTGAGKETQYF
TRBV6-2/TRBV6-3	TRBJ2-5	-	-	TGTGCCAGCAGTCTTCCTGACAGGATCCAAGAGACCCAGTACTTC	CASSLPDRIQETQYF
TRBV4-1	TRBJ2-1	-	few	TGCGCCAGCAGGTCCACCGCCGGGACTCCTTGGGATGAGCAGTTCTTC	CASRSTAGTPWDEQFF
TRBV3-1	TRBJ2-5	TRBD1	-	TGTGCCAGCAGCCAATTGACAGGGAAAGAGACCCAGTACTTC	CASSQLTGKETQYF
TRBV15	TRBJ1-5	TRBD1	-	TGTGCCACCAGCAGGGGGACAGGGAGCAATCAGCCCCAGCATTTT	CATSRGTGSNQPQHF
TRBV12-3/TRBV12-4	TRBJ2-3	-	few	TGTGCCAGCAGTCCAGAGGGAGTGAGCACAGATACGCAGTATTTT	CASSPEGVSTDTQYF
TRBV9	TRBJ2-5	TRBD1	-	TGTGCCAGCAGCTGGGGACAGCCCCAAGAGACCCAGTACTTC	CASSWGQPQETQYF
TRBV4-3	TRBJ2-7	TRBD1	-	TGCACCAGCTCTATGGGACAGGGGGCCTACGAGCAGTACTTC	CTSSMGQGAYEQYF